This TCR beta chain comes out of a study of post-analysis software for immune sequencing data. Unique-molecular-identifier-tagged TCR beta cDNA libraries were used. Around 500,000 cDNA molecules were obtained from around 1 to 9.1 million T cells. A single record per CDR3 protein comes from TCRdb applying MiXCR to the PCR reads. Among some 500,000 distinct CDR3 sequences, nearly 45% were seen once, and the ten largest hold roughly 12%. The sequence derives from a girl between 5 and 17 years old with multiple sclerosis. The sample taken for sequencing was blood.

Here the CDR3 DNA reads TGTGCCAGCAGCACAACAGGGGGCGGAGGTTACGAGCAGTACTTC. It translates to CASSTTGGGGYEQYF. The genes are TRBV7-9 and TRBJ2-7; TRBD1 aligns across 9 bases. Trimming at V came to 5 bases and at J to 4 bases, leaving 9 bases not matched to a gene. The CDR3 contains 15 residues. From germline, CDR1 is SEHNR and CDR2 FQNEAQ (reference sequence).